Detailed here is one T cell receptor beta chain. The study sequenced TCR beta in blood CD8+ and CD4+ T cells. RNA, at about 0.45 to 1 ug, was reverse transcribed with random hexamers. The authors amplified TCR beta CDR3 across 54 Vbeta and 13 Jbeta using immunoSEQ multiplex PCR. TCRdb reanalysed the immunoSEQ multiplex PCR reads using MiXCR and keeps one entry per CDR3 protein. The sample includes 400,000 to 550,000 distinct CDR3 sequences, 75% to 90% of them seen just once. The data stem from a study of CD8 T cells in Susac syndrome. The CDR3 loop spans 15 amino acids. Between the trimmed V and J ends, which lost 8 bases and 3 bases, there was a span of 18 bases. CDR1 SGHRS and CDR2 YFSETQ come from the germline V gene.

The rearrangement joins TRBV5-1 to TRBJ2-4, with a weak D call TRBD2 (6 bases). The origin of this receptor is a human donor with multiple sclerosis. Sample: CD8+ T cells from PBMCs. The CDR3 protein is CARNQGPSDKNIQYF. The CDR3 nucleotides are TGCGCCAGAAATCAGGGACCTAGCGACAAAAACATTCAGTACTTC.